This TCR beta chain was recorded in a study of blood T cell repertoires in COVID-19. Study details: Researchers got acute and convalescent COVID-19 samples from the United States, Italy and Spain. Nucleic acid was either cDNA or gDNA, and it came from T cells, B-cell-depleted T cells, or PBMCs.

V lost 1 base and J lost 4, with 11 bases in between. CDR3 length equals 14 residues. Looked up from germline, CDR1 is SGHAT and CDR2 is FQNNGV. Source study methods: It was from reference gene primer amplification that nucleated cell counts were estimated. The assay was immunoSEQ multiplex PCR, and TCRdb's table has in-frame clones only and misses some. That table gives V, J and clone size, and the DNA gave D and trimming. The top ten hold about 2.2% of the sample, which has fewer than 350,000 clones, approximately 84% seen once. The chain links TRBV11-2 to TRBJ2-7; D is uncertain. This sequence was found in a woman aged 30 to 39 who had recovered from COVID-19. Sequencing was carried out using peripheral blood. The CDR3 DNA is TGTGCCAGCAGCTTAGTATCGGTCGGGTACGAGCAGTACTTC. Its protein is CASSLVSVGYEQYF.